This TCR beta chain was retrieved from a study of T cells in localized non-small cell lung cancer (dated by TCRdb to 2020 to 2022). The study in broad terms: The study examined T cell repertoires in a few hundred patients with early-stage NSCLC and compared tumors with uninvolved tumor-adjacent lungs. The cohort consisted of 200 to 250 treatment-naive NSCLC patients whose localized lung tumors had been resected. A mean age of around 66 years was recorded for the NSCLC patients, of whom around 120 were male and some 100 were female.

Beyond this particular receptor, the publication reports: Longer overall survival was associated with higher T cell density in blood, whereas shorter survival was associated with higher clonality in adjacent lung. The highest T cell clonality was observed in uninvolved tumor-adjacent lung, where clonality exceeded that of tumor, suggesting that antigenic responses were more focused in uninvolved tumor-adjacent lung. Because multi-region tumor sequencing was not performed, intratumor heterogeneity could not be ruled out. Because the study design was exploratory, TCR variables were selected using unadjusted p-values without false-discovery rate correction. A median of roughly 58 of the top 100 tumor clones were detected in paired uninvolved adjacent lung, and around 27 of these tumor clones were also found among the top 100 clones of the paired uninvolved adjacent lung.

With regard to this clone: Its antigen has not been determined. No clone much larger than this one lies a single base away; base qualities are absent.

At diagnosis, peripheral blood, uninvolved tumor-adjacent lung and tumor were collected and were preserved as a mix of fresh-frozen and FFPE material. For TCR repertoire profiling, the blood samples were analyzed as peripheral blood mononuclear cells. TCR beta CDR3 regions were sequenced from DNA using the immunoSEQ Assay. As for the original processing: T cell density was computed as TCR beta template counts normalized to usable DNA estimated by amplifying housekeeping genes. The preseqR package was used to estimate richness by extrapolating to 400,000 templates for PBMC samples and to 120,000 templates for tissue samples. Clonality was taken to be one minus Pielou's evenness. To identify tissue-enriched TCRs, differential abundance testing was run on productive amino-acid clonotypes with a minimum total count of 5 and an alpha of 0.1. The Jaccard Index and the Morisita Overlap Index were used to measure repertoire overlap between compartments. GLIPH grouped TCR beta CDR3s together with public tetramer-defined viral CDR3s, and a viral motif had to include at least three viral sequences and also show V-gene enrichment. TCRdb re-hosts the immuneACCESS table, in-frame sequences only. Its copies lack some clones; in the studies checked, an unresolved V gene accounts for under half of them, and the cause for the rest is not known. The DNA gave D and trimming, while V, J and clone size come from that table. Present in this sample are nearly 25,000 clones, about 93% of which were seen just once. Of the sample, under 3% falls within the top ten clones.

The TCR was taken from a woman between 35 and 75 years old with stage I lung adenocarcinoma. The sequencing used peripheral blood, collected before any cancer treatment.

The nucleotides read TGTGCCAGCTCACTCGGACAGGGCCCAGCCTACGAGCAGTACTTC. Its translation is CASSLGQGPAYEQYF. The chain joins TRBV18 to TRBJ2-7; TRBD1 lines up with 8 middle nucleotides. V is cut back by 4 bases and J by 2 bases, with 7 bases in the junction unmatched. CDR3 length: 15 amino acids, cysteine to phenylalanine. The DNA shown is the 45-base CDR3, in frame from base 1. In the germline V gene, CDR1 corresponds to KGHSH and CDR2 to LQKENI. Extended through the reference TRBV18 and TRBJ2-7 proteins, this CDR3 yields the full variable domain: NAGVMQNPRHLVRRRGQEARLRCSPMKGHSHVYWYRQLPEEGLKFMVYLQKENIIDESGMPKERFSAEFPKEGPSILRIQQVVRGDSAAYFCASSLGQGPAYEQYFGPGTRLTVT.